This T cell receptor beta chain was documented in a study of T cells in Graves' hyperthyroidism and ophthalmopathy. Across the study: Peripheral blood was drawn at first diagnosis, prior to all treatment. Overall study findings and caveats: The majority of expanded thyroid clonotypes above 0.001 also appeared in blood.

Details on this clonotype: Its antigen is unknown.

V lost 8 bases and J lost 0, with 11 bases in between. The CDR3 is made up of 13 amino acids. Hyperthyroidism in the patients, aged 18 to 65, was newly diagnosed and under 2 months in duration. PBMCs were collected from an approximately 10 ml volume of fresh peripheral blood. Amplified TCR beta CDR3 regions derived from RNA transcripts. When the TCR CDR3 underwent first-round RT-PCR, the HTBI primer set was used. One entry per CDR3 protein, called by TCRdb with MiXCR from the multiplex PCR reads. The sample lists more than 550,000 distinct CDR3 sequences, around 19% occurring once. The sequence was collected from a woman aged 45-59 years with Graves' hyperthyroidism that later progressed to Graves' ophthalmopathy. Specimen: blood. The chain joins TRBV12-3 or TRBV12-4 to TRBJ2-7; a weak D match, TRBD2 (5 bases). The chain's CDR3 is CASRYAGSYEQYF. As DNA, the CDR3 is TGTGCCAGCCGATATGCGGGCTCCTACGAGCAGTACTTC.